This T cell receptor beta chain is from a study of shared clonotypes between healthy human individuals. Sequenced by immunoSEQ multiplex PCR; TCRdb stores in-frame clones only, minus some. The profile shows hundreds of thousands of clones, around three quarters of them singletons. Germline CDR1 reads SGDLS; CDR2 reads YYNGEE. The CDR3 is 15 amino acids. The V and J ends lost 5 bases and 0 bases respectively, with 13 bases between them. The specimen was PBMCs. The chain is built from TRBV9 and TRBJ2-3, with D unclear. The clonotype originates from a woman between 35 and 50 years old in good health. Some clones in this sample may be carry-over from other donors' samples. For the CDR3, the DNA is TGTGCCAGCAGTTCCTTGGGCCATAGCACAGATACGCAGTATTTT. Translation gives CASSSLGHSTDTQYF.